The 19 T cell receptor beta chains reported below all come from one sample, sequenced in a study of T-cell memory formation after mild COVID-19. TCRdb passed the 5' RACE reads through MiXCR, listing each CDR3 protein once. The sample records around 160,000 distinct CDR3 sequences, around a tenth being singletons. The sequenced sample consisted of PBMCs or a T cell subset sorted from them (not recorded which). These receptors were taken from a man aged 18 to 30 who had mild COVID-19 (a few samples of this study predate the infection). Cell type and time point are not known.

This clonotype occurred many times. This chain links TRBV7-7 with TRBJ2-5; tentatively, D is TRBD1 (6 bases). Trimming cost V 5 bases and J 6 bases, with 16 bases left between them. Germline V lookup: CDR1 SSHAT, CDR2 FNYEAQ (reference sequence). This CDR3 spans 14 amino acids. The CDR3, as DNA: TGTGCCAGCAGCGTGGACAGCCCTGGGAAGACCCAGTACTTC. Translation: CASSVDSPGKTQYF.

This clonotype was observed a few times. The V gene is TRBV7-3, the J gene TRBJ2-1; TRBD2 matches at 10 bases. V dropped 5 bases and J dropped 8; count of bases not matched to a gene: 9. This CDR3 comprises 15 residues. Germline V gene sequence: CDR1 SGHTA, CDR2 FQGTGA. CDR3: CASSPHSGGVDEQFF. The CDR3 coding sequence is TGTGCCAGCAGCCCCCACAGCGGGGGGGTCGATGAGCAGTTCTTC.

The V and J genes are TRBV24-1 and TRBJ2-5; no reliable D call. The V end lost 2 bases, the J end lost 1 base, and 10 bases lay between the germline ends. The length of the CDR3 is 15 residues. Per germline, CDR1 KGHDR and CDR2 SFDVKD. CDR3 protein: CATSDSSTVQETQYF. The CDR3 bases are TGTGCCACCAGTGATTCCTCGACGGTCCAAGAGACCCAGTACTTC.

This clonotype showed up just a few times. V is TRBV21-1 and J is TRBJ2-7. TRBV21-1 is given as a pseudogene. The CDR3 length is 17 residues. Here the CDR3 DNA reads TGTGCCAGCAGCAAAGAGGCGATGGACAGAAGCTCCTACGAGCAGTACGTC. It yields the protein CASSKEAMDRSSYEQYV.

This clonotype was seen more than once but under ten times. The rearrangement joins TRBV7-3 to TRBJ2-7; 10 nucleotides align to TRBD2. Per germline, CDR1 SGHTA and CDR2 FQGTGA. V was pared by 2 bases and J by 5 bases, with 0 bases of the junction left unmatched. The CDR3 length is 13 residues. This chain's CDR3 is CASSLLAGDEQYV. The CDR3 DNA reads TGTGCCAGCAGCTTACTAGCGGGGGACGAGCAGTACGTC.

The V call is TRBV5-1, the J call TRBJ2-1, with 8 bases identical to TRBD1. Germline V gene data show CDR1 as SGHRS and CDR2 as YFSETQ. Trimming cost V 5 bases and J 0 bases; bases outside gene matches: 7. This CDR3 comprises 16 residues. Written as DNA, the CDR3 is TGCGCCAGCAGTTTGCAGGGGGCGAGCTCCTACAATGAGCAGTTCTTC. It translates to CASSLQGASSYNEQFF.

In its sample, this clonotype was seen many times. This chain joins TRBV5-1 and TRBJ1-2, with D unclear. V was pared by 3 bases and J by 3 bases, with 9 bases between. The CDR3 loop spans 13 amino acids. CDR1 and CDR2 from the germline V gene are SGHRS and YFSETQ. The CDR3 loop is CASSWSGDYGYTF. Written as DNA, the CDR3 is TGCGCCAGCAGCTGGTCCGGGGACTATGGCTACACCTTC.

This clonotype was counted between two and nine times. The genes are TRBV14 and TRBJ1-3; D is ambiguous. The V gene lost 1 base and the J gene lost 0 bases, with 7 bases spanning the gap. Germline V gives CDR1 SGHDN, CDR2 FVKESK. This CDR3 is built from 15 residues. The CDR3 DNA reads TGTGCCAGCAGCCAAGTATCAGGCTCTGGAAACACCATATATTTT. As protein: CASSQVSGSGNTIYF.

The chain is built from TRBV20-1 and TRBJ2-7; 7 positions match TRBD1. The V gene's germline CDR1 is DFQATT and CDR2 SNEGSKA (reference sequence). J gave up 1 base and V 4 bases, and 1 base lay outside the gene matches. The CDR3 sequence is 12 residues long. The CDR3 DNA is TGCAGTGCTACGACAGGGTCCTACGAGCAGTACTTC. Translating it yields CSATTGSYEQYF.

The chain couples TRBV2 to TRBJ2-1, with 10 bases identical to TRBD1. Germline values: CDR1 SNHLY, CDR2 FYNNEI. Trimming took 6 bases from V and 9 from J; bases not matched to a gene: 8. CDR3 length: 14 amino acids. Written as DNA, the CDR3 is TGTGCCAGCAGCCCTAGGACAGGGGGGACTGAGCAGTTCTTC. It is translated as CASSPRTGGTEQFF.

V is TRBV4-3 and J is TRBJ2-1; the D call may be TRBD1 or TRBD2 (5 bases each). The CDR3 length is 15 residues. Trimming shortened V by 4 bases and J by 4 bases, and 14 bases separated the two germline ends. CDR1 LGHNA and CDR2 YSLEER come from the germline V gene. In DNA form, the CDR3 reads TGCGCCAGCAGCCGAAGTGGGGGTAGATACAATGAGCAGTTCTTC. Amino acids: CASSRSGGRYNEQFF.

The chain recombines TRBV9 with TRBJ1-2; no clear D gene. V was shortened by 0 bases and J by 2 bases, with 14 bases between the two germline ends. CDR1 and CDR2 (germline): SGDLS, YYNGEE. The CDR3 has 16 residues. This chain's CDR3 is CASSVVTESTNYGYTF. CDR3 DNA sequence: TGTGCCAGCAGCGTAGTGACCGAGTCAACCAACTATGGCTACACCTTC.

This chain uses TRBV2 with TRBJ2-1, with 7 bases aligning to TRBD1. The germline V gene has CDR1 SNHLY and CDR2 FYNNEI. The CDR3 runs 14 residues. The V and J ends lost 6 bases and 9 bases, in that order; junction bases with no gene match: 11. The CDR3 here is CASRDRTGSGEQFF. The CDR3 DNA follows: TGTGCCAGCAGGGACCGGACAGGATCGGGTGAGCAGTTCTTC.

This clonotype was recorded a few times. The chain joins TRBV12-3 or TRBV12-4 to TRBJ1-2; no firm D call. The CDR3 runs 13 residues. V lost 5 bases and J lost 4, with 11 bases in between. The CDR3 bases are TGTGCCAGCAGTGTAGGACCGACCTATGGCTACACCTTC. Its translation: CASSVGPTYGYTF.

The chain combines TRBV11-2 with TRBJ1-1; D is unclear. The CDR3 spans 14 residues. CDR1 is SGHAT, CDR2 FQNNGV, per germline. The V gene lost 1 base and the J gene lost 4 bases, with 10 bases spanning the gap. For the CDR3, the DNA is TGTGCCAGCAGCTTAGCCCTGATTGGCACTGAAGCTTTCTTT. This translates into CASSLALIGTEAFF.

The CDR3 sequence is CASKPWDRGYQPQHF. DNA for the CDR3: TGTGCCAGCAAACCTTGGGACAGGGGGTATCAGCCCCAGCATTTT. The V and J genes are TRBV6-1 and TRBJ1-5, with 11 bases aligning to TRBD1. Germline V lookup: CDR1 MNHNS, CDR2 SASEGT. This CDR3 is 15 amino acids long. The junction had 7 bases not matched to a gene; V was cut back by 7 bases and J by 5 bases.

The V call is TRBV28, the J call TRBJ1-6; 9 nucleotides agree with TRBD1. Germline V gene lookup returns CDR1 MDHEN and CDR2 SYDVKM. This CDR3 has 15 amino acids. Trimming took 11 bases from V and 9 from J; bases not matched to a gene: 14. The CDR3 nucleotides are TGTGCCTCAGTTTACAGGGACAGGGAGAGTTCACCCCTCCACTTT. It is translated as CASVYRDRESSPLHF.

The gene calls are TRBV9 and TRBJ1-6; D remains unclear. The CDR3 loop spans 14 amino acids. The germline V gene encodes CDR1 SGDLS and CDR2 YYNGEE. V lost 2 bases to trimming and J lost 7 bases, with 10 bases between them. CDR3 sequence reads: CASSVAVQNSPLHF. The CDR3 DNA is TGTGCCAGCAGCGTTGCCGTGCAAAATTCACCCCTCCACTTT.

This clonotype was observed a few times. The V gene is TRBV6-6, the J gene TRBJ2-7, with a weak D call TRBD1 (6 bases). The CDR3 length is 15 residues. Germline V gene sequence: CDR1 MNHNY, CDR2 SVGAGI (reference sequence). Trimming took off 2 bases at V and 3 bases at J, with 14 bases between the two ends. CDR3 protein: CASSYDRGNFYEQYF. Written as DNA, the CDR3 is TGTGCCAGCAGTTACGATAGGGGGAACTTCTACGAGCAGTACTTC.